Below, one T cell receptor beta chain is given with its context. Its antigen is unidentified. This sample is part of a study of cytomegalovirus exposure and HLA in healthy donors. The wider study: Early released data had about 80 million unique TCRs, all coming from HLA-typed donors. Study conclusions and caveats: About 87% or about 30% of the time was how often most TCR beta V segments were productive, according to an earlier analysis. A missense DCLRE1C variant was associated with V- and J-gene trimming of TCR beta chains in a later analysis, and an independent cohort replicated the association.

13 Jbeta primers and 60 Vbeta primers were used for the PCR. Some clones are missing from TCRdb's copy, which holds only in-frame ones; the method was immunoSEQ multiplex PCR. The repertoire holds 98,000 or so clones, with about three quarters as singletons. This TCR derives from a man between 60 and 75 years old in good health and CMV-seropositive. The sequencing input was PBMCs.

CDR3 loop: CASSLGGPTEAFF. The CDR3 bases are TGTGCCAGCAGCTTAGGAGGGCCCACTGAAGCTTTCTTT. The V gene is TRBV11-1, the J gene TRBJ1-1; D not certain. The ends were cut back, 1 base at V and 4 bases at J, with 7 bases in the middle. Germline V gene sequence: CDR1 SGHAT, CDR2 FQDESV (reference sequence). CDR3 size: 13 residues.